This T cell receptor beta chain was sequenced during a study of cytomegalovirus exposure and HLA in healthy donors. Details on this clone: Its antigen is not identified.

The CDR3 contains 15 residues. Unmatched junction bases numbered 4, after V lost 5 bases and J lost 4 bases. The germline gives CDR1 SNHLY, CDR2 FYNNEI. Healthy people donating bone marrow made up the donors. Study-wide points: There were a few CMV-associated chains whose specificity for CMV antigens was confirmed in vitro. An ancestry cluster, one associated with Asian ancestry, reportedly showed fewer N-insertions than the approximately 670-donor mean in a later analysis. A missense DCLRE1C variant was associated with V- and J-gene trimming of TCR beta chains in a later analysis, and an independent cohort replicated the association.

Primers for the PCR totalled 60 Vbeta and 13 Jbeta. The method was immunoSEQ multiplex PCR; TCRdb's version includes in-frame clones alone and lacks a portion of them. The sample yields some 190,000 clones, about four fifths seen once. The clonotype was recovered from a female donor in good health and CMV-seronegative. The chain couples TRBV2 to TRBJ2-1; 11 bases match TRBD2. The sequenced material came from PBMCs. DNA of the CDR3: TGTGCCAGCAGTTCTAGCGGGGGGACTTACAATGAGCAGTTCTTC. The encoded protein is CASSSSGGTYNEQFF.